This note documents a single T cell receptor beta chain sequence. The antigen is not known. These data belong to a study of naive and memory T cell subsets. Study observations and caveats: Possibly reflecting memory cells re-expressing CD45RA, a few larger clonotypes occurred in naive repertoires, especially CD8.

Two oligonucleotides, mixed equimolar, formed the beta constant-region primer covering TRBC1 and TRBC2. Four rounds of PCR amplified the ligated cDNA using nested alpha and beta constant-region primers plus SP2. TCRdb redid the calling of the UMI-ligation and nested PCR reads with MiXCR, one entry per CDR3 protein. The repertoire has fewer than 150,000 distinct CDR3 sequences, approximately 18% of them found once; the top ten carry approximately 0.63%. The CDR3 length is 15 residues. With V trimmed by 6 bases and J by 6 bases, 8 bases remained unmatched. The V gene's germline CDR1 is MDHEN and CDR2 SYDVKM.

This receptor was identified in a human donor in good health. The V gene is TRBV28, the J gene TRBJ2-1; 10 nucleotides align to TRBD2. The sample was naive CD8+ T cells from blood. CDR3 bases: TGTGCCAGCAGGACCGGGACTAGCGCTATCAATGAGCAGTTCTTC. The encoded protein is CASRTGTSAINEQFF.